The 17 T cell receptor beta chains in this list originate from one sample, sequenced in a study of T cells in Graves' hyperthyroidism and ophthalmopathy. From RNA transcripts, TCR beta CDR3 regions were amplified. The HTBI primer set drove a first-round RT-PCR of the TCR CDR3. TCRdb reprocessed the multiplex PCR reads via MiXCR and lists one record per CDR3 protein. The top ten hold 20% to 25% of the sample, which has hundreds of thousands of distinct CDR3 sequences, 14% seen once. Sequenced input: blood. The origin of the receptors is a woman under 40 with Graves' hyperthyroidism.

The chain joins TRBV7-9 to TRBJ1-5; TRBD1 is a possible D gene (5 bases). There are 14 residues in the CDR3. V lost 3 bases and J 6 bases, leaving 12 bases between the germline ends. From germline, CDR1 is SEHNR and CDR2 FQNEAQ (reference sequence). This chain's CDR3 is CASSLQGYGQPQHF. In DNA, the CDR3 is TGTGCCAGCAGCTTGCAGGGTTACGGTCAGCCCCAGCATTTT.

In the case of this clonotype: Given a much more abundant clone one base away, this may be a read error. The chain joins TRBV2 to TRBJ2-2; D is perhaps TRBD2 (7 bases). Germline V gene data show CDR1 as SNHLY and CDR2 as FYNNEI. The CDR3 runs 15 residues. CDR3 bases: TGTGCCAGCAGTGTCTCGGGGGGCTCGGACGGGGAGCTGTGTTTT. As protein: CASSVSGGSDGELCF.

The rearrangement uses TRBV20-1 and TRBJ2-5, with a tentative D call TRBD2 (6 bases). The CDR3 consists of 16 residues. Germline CDR1 DFQATT, CDR2 SNEGSKA (reference sequence). V was clipped by 6 bases and J by 1 base, with 21 bases between them. The CDR3 DNA is TGCAGTGCCCTCGGAGGGCGGTTGAATATCCAAGAGACCCAGTACTTC. This codes for CSALGGRLNIQETQYF.

The table lists this clonotype with a few counts. The rearrangement links TRBV7-8 to TRBJ1-2; maybe TRBD1 (6 bases). Germline CDR1 SGHVS, CDR2 FQNEAQ. This CDR3 is built from 15 residues. With 0 bases removed from V and 4 bases from J, the gap between germline ends came to 12 bases. This CDR3 is CASSLAGGQGYGYTF. The CDR3 DNA is TGTGCCAGCAGCTTAGCTGGGGGCCAGGGCTATGGCTACACCTTC. The full variable domain, completed using reference TRBV7-8 and TRBJ1-2, is GAGVSQSPRYKVAKRGQDVALRCDPISGHVSLFWYQQALGQGPEFLTYFQNEAQLDKSGLPSDRFFAERPEGSVSTLKIQRTQQEDSAVYLCASSLAGGQGYGYTFGSGTRLTVV.

This clonotype has at least ten counts. V and J are TRBV20-1 and TRBJ2-5, with 8 positions matching TRBD2. There are 15 residues in the CDR3. Unmatched junction bases numbered 12, after V lost 3 bases and J lost 6 bases. CDR1 and CDR2 (germline): DFQATT, SNEGSKA (reference sequence). The CDR3: CSASGRAGGGKTQYF. CDR3 bases: TGCAGTGCTAGTGGCCGGGCGGGAGGTGGGAAGACCCAGTACTTC.

Details on this clonotype: A much larger clonotype is one base distant, so this may be a read error. The V call is TRBV3-1, the J call TRBJ2-7; D gene uncertain. In germline, CDR1 is LGHDT, CDR2 YNNKEL (reference sequence). The CDR3 runs to 13 residues. The CDR3 DNA is TGTGTCAGCAGCCAGGAAATAGAAGGCGAGCAGTACTTC. It is translated as CVSSQEIEGEQYF.

This clonotype has more than one count but fewer than ten. This CDR3 is CAWSPRTSNTEAFF. The CDR3 DNA reads as TGTGCCTGGAGTCCTCGAACTTCCAACACTGAAGCTTTCTTT. The gene calls are TRBV30 and TRBJ1-1; D is ambiguous. Germline-derived CDR1 and CDR2 are GTSNPN and SVGIG (reference sequence). The CDR3 is made up of 14 amino acids. V lost 2 bases and J lost 2, with 12 bases in between. The full variable domain, rest sourced from reference TRBV30 and TRBJ1-1, is SQTIHQWPATLVQPVGSPLSLECTVEGTSNPNLYWYRQAAGRGLQLLFYSVGIGQISSEVPQNLSASRPQDRQFILSSKKLLLSDSGFYLCAWSPRTSNTEAFFGQGTRLTVV.

The sample holds many counts of this clonotype. J is TRBJ2-5 and V is TRBV2, with D possibly matching TRBD1 (6 bases). The CDR3 length is 15 residues. The V end lost 5 bases, the J end lost 6 bases, and 19 bases lay between the germline ends. Germline CDR1 SNHLY, CDR2 FYNNEI. The CDR3 bases are TGTGCCAGCAGTCTTGAACCCGGGGACAAGAAGACCCAGTACTTC. Its protein is CASSLEPGDKKTQYF.

This clonotype has a handful of counts. This chain connects TRBV19 to TRBJ2-3; 7 bases fit TRBD2. Trimming at V came to 6 bases and at J to 3 bases, leaving 6 bases not matched to a gene. Germline CDR1 reads LNHDA; CDR2 reads SQIVND (reference sequence). This CDR3 is built from 14 residues. The CDR3 DNA is TGTGCCAGTAGGGGGGGGAGACTAACAGATACGCAGTATTTT. It translates to CASRGGRLTDTQYF.

The chain joins TRBV30 to TRBJ2-3; 7 bases fit TRBD1. The CDR3 consists of 12 residues. Unmatched junction bases numbered 10, after V lost 2 bases and J lost 14 bases. Looked up from germline, CDR1 is GTSNPN and CDR2 is SVGIG (reference sequence). In nucleotides, the CDR3 is TGTGCCTGGAGTCCAACCGGGACAGTTCCGTATTTT. Translated, it gives CAWSPTGTVPYF.

There are a few counts of this clonotype. The chain uses TRBV29-1 and TRBJ2-1, with D unclear. In germline, CDR1 is SQVTM, CDR2 ANQGSEA. The CDR3 runs 14 residues. Trimming took off 3 bases at V and 1 base at J, with 10 bases between the two ends. CDR3 in amino acids: CSVDLLHSYNEQFF. In DNA, the CDR3 is TGCAGCGTTGACTTACTCCATTCCTACAATGAGCAGTTCTTC.

This clonotype was seen only a few times. The chain combines TRBV20-1 with TRBJ2-2; TRBD2 matches 8 bases. Germline V lookup: CDR1 DFQATT, CDR2 SNEGSKA (reference sequence). Trimming removed 1 base from V and 2 bases from J; junction bases left unmatched: 3. The CDR3 extends over 15 amino acids. The CDR3, as DNA: TGCAGTGCTAGAGTTAGCGGGATTAACACCGGGGAGCTGTTTTTT. It specifies CSARVSGINTGELFF.

This clonotype was recorded many times. The chain links TRBV28 to TRBJ2-3; the D is unclear. From germline, CDR1 is MDHEN and CDR2 SYDVKM. Trimming shortened V by 4 bases and J by 2 bases, and 4 bases separated the two germline ends. The CDR3 is 12 amino acids. The DNA for the CDR3 is TGTGCCAGCAGTTCCTACACAGATACGCAGTATTTT. This translates into CASSSYTDTQYF.

This clonotype turned up a few times. The gene calls are TRBV5-6 and TRBJ1-1, with a possible D match to TRBD1 (6 bases). The CDR3 spans 12 residues. Trimming pared 8 bases from V and 3 bases from J, leaving 11 bases between. Germline CDR1 is SGHDT and CDR2 is YYEEEE. The CDR3 spells CASQGYDTEAFF. The CDR3 DNA reads as TGTGCCAGTCAGGGGTACGACACTGAAGCTTTCTTT.

At least ten counts were recorded for this clonotype. This chain links TRBV6-5 with TRBJ2-7; D not resolved. V dropped 0 bases and J dropped 6 bases, with 3 bases sitting between them. CDR1 is MNHEY and CDR2 is SVGAGI in the germline V gene. This CDR3 comprises 11 residues. The CDR3 is CASSYSGEQYF. The CDR3 DNA sequence: TGTGCCAGCAGTTACTCTGGCGAGCAGTACTTC.

There are a few counts of this clonotype. The DNA for the CDR3 is TGCAGCGTTGTGTCCAGGTCTGGGGAGACCCAGTACTTC. Translation: CSVVSRSGETQYF. The chain links TRBV29-1 to TRBJ2-5; D gene ambiguous. Trimming left V 4 bases short and J 5 bases short, with 14 bases between. Germline V gene lookup returns CDR1 SQVTM and CDR2 ANQGSEA. The CDR3 is made up of 13 amino acids.

The chain links TRBV12-3 or TRBV12-4 to TRBJ1-2; D is ambiguous. The V end lost 1 base, the J end lost 5 bases, and 5 bases lay between the germline ends. The CDR3 extends over 12 amino acids. The CDR3 loop is CASSLVQYGYTF. The CDR3 DNA reads TGTGCCAGCAGTTTAGTCCAGTATGGCTACACCTTC.